The 7 T cell receptor beta chains below all came from one sample that was sequenced in a study of Graves' ophthalmopathy and Graves' hyperthyroidism. As the template, RNA transcripts were used to amplify TCR beta CDR3 regions. The authors performed first-round RT-PCR with HTBI primers and then a second-round multiplex PCR. TCRdb re-analysed the multiplex PCR reads in MiXCR, keeping a single row per CDR3 protein. This table holds approximately 700,000 distinct CDR3 sequences, around 40% found once. Specimen: peripheral blood. These receptor sequences come from an adult man with Graves' ophthalmopathy.

As DNA, the CDR3 is TGCAGCGTTGAGTCAGGGGTATCCGAGCAGTACTTC. Its protein is CSVESGVSEQYF. This chain joins TRBV29-1 and TRBJ2-7, with D maybe TRBD1 (6 bases). The CDR3 has 12 amino acids. The V end was cut by 3 bases, the J end by 6 bases, with 12 bases between. CDR1 is SQVTM, CDR2 ANQGSEA, per germline.

This clonotype was detected many times. The chain employs TRBV20-1 and TRBJ1-6; the D gene is possibly TRBD1 (5 bases). Trimming removed 6 bases from V and 9 bases from J, with 12 bases in between. The CDR3 loop spans 12 amino acids. Per germline, CDR1 DFQATT and CDR2 SNEGSKA (reference sequence). CDR3 sequence: CSAGTRVSPLHF. The CDR3 nucleotides read TGCAGTGCAGGCACCAGGGTTTCACCCCTCCACTTT.

This clonotype was detected ten times or more. The V gene is TRBV10-3, the J gene TRBJ1-2, with D unresolved. The CDR3 length is 14 residues. Trimming cost V 0 bases and J 5 bases, with 10 bases left between them. The V gene's germline CDR1 is ENHRY and CDR2 SYGVKD. The CDR3 reads CAISESAQAYGYTF. CDR3 nucleotide sequence: TGTGCCATCAGTGAGTCGGCTCAGGCTTATGGCTACACCTTC.

J is TRBJ2-1 and V is TRBV10-3; 14 positions match TRBD2. In germline, CDR1 is ENHRY, CDR2 SYGVKD. V lost 6 bases to trimming and J lost 7 bases; unmatched junction nucleotides: 2. This CDR3 contains 14 residues. DNA of the CDR3: TGTGCCATCAGGGGGACTAGCGGGAGTAATGAGCAGTTCTTC. Encoded protein: CAIRGTSGSNEQFF.

This clonotype has ten or more counts. This chain uses TRBV7-9 with TRBJ1-3; TRBD1 might be the D (5 bases). Trimming shortened V by 2 bases and J by 8 bases, and 13 bases separated the two germline ends. This CDR3 region has 14 residues. CDR1 SEHNR and CDR2 FQNEAQ come from the germline V gene (reference sequence). The CDR3 sequence is CASSLQGGKDTIYF. CDR3 nucleotide sequence: TGTGCCAGCAGCTTACAGGGAGGCAAGGACACCATATATTTT.

This clonotype was found once. The chain couples TRBV6-1 to TRBJ1-5, with a tentative D call TRBD1 (6 bases). This CDR3 has 16 amino acids. V shed 7 bases and J shed 6 bases, with 22 bases lying between them. Germline V CDR1 and CDR2: MNHNS, SASEGT. The CDR3 DNA sequence: TGTGCCAGCAAAGCCTCGGGGGGCGCGTTTCTTCAGCCCCAGCATTTT. It encodes CASKASGGAFLQPQHF.

The rearrangement uses TRBV7-2 and TRBJ1-2, with D possibly TRBD1 on 6 matching bases. Per the germline V gene, CDR1 is SGHTA and CDR2 is FQGNSA. The length of the CDR3 is 13 residues. Trimming removed 5 bases at V and 8 bases at J, with 15 bases between. The CDR3 sequence: CASSQEQGRGYTF. CDR3 coding DNA: TGTGCCAGCAGCCAAGAACAGGGTCGGGGCTACACCTTC.